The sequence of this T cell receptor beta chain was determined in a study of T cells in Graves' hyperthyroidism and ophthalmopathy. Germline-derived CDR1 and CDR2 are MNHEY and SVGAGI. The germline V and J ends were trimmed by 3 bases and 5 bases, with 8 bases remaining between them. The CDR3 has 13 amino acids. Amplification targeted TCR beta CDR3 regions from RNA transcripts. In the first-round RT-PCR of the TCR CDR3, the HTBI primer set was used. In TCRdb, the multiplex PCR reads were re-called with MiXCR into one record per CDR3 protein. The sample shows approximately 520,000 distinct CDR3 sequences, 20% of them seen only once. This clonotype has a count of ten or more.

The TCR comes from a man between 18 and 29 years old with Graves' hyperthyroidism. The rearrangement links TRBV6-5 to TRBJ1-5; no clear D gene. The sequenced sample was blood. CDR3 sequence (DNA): TGTGCCAGCAGTTATGGCAGGTATCAGCCCCAGCATTTT. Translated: CASSYGRYQPQHF.